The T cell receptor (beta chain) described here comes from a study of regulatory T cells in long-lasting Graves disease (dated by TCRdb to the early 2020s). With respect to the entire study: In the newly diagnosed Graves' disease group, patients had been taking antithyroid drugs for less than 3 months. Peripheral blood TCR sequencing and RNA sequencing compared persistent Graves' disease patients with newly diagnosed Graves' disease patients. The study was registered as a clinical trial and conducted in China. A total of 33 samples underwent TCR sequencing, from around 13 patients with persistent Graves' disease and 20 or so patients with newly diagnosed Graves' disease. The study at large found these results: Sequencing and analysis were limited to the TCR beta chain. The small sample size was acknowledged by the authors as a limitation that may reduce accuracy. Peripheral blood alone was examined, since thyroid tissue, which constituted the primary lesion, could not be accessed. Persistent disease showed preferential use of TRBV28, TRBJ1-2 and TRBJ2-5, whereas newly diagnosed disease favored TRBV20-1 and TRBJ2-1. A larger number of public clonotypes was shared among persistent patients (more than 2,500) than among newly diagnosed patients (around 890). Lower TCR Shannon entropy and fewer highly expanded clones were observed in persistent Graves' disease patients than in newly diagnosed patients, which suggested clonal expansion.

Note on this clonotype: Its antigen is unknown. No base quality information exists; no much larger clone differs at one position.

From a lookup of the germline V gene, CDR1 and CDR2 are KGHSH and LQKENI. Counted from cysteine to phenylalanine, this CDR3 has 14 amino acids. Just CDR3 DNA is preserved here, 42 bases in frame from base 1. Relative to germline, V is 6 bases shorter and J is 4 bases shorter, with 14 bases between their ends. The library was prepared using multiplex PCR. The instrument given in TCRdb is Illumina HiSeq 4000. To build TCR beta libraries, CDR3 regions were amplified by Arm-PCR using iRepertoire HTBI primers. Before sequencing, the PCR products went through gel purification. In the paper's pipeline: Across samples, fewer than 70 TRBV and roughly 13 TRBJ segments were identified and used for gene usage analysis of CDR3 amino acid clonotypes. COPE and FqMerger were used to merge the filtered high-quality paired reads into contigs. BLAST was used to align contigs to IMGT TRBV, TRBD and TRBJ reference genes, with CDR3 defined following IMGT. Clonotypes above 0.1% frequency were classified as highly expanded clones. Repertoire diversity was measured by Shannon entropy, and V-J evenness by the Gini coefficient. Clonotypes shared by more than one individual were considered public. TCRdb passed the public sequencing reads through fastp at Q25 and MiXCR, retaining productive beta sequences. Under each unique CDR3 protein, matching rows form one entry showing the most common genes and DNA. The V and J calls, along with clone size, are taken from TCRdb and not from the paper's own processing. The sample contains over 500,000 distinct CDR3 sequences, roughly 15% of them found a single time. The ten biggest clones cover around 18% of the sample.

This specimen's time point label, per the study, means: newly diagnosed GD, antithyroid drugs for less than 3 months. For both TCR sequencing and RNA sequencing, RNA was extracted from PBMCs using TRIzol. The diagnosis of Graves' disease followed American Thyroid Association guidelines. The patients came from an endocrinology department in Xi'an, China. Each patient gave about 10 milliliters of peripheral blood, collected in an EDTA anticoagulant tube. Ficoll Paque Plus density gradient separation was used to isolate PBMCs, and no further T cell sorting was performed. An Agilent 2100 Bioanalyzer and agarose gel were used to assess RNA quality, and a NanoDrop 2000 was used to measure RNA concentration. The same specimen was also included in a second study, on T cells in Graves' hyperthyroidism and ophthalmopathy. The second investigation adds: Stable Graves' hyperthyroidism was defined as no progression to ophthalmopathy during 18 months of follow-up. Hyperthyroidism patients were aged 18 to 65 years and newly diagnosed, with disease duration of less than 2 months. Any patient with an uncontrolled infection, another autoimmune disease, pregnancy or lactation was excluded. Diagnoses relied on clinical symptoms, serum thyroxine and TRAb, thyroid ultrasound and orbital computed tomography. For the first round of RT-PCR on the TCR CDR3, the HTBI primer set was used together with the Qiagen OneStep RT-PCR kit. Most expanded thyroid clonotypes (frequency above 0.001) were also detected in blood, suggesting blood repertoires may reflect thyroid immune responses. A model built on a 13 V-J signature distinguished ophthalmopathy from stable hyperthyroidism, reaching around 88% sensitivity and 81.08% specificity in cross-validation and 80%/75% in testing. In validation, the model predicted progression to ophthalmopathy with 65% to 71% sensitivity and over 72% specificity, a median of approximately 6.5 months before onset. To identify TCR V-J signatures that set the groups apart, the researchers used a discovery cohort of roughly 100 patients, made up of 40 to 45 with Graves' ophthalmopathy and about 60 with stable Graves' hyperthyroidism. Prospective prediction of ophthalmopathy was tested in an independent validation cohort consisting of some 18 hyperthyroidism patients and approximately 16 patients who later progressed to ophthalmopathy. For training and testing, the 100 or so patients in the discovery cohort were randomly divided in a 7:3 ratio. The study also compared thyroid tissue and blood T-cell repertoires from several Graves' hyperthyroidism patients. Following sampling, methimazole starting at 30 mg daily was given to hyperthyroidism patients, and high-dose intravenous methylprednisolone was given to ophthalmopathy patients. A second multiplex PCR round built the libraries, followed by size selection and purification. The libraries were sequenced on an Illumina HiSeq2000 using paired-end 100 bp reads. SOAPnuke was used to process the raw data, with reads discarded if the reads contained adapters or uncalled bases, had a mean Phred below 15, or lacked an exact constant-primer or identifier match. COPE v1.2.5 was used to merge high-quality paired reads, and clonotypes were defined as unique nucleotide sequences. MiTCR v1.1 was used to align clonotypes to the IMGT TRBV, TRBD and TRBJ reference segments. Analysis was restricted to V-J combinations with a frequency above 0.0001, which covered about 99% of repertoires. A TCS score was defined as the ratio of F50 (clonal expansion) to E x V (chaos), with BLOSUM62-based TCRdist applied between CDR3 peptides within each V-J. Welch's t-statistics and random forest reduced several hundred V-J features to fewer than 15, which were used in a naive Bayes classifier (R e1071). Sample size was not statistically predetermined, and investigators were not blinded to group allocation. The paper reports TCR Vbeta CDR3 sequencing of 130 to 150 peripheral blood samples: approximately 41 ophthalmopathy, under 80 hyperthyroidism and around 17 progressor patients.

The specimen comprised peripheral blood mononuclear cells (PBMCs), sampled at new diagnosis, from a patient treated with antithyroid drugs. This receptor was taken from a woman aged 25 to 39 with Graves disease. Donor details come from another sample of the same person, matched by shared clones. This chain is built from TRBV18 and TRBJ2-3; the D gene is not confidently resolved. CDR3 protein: CASSPTLPADTQYF. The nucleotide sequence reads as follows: TGTGCCAGCTCTCCTACCTTGCCGGCAGATACGCAGTATTTT.